The rows below give T cell receptor beta chains drawn from one sample of a study of OX40 agonist ivuxolimab in advanced cancers. Assay: immunoSEQ multiplex PCR; the TCRdb copy retains only in-frame clones and omits some. The sample lists approximately 78,000 clones; more than 75% were seen once. Sequenced material: CD4+ or CD8+ T cells sorted from blood, taken in a trial of the OX40 agonist ivuxolimab. These receptor sequences come from an adult with an advanced solid tumor such as melanoma, head and neck, liver or kidney cancer. Each CDR3 is given with its conserved first and last residue. The D gene is left open where the match is weak. Not every row has a clone size; where given, it reads once, few, many or a size class.

>13|TRBV5-1|.|TRBJ2-1|.
CASRTESYNEQFF
TGCGCCAGCAGGACAGAATCCTACAATGAGCAGTTCTTC
>14|TRBV6-5|.|TRBJ2-7|TRBD1
CASSHSTGERKQYF
TGTGCCAGCAGCCATTCGACAGGGGAAAGAAAGCAGTACTTC
>18|TRBV9|.|TRBJ2-1|TRBD2
CASSVAAGGSLSYNEQFF
TGTGCCAGCAGCGTAGCGGCGGGAGGCTCACTATCCTACAATGAGCAGTTCTTC
>15|TRBV11-3|.|TRBJ2-5|TRBD2
CASSAGLAGVETQYF
TGTGCCAGCAGCGCGGGACTAGCGGGAGTTGAAACCCAGTACTTC
>15|TRBV11-3|.|TRBJ2-7|.
CASSPQTESVYEQYF
TGTGCCAGCAGCCCACAGACCGAATCGGTCTACGAGCAGTACTTC
>16|TRBV7-8|.|TRBJ1-3|.
CASSPGKLLSGNTIYF
TGTGCCAGCAGTCCTGGAAAGTTACTCTCTGGAAACACCATATATTTT
>14|TRBV19|.|TRBJ1-4|.
CASSALGLNEKLFF
TGTGCCAGTAGTGCCTTAGGGCTTAATGAAAAACTGTTTTTT
>12|TRBV7-8|.|TRBJ2-1|.
CASSLDSNEQFF
TGTGCCAGCAGCCTCGACAGCAATGAGCAGTTCTTC
>15|TRBV12-5|.|TRBJ2-2|TRBD2
CASGLDTSGTGELFF
TGTGCTAGTGGTTTGGACACTAGCGGGACCGGGGAGCTGTTTTTT
>16|TRBV5-4|few|TRBJ2-2|TRBD1
CASSSPTGGNTGELFF
TGTGCCAGCAGCTCCCCAACAGGGGGAAACACCGGGGAGCTGTTTTTT
>14|TRBV18|.|TRBJ2-7|TRBD1
CASSPRTGSYEQYF
TGTGCCAGCTCACCACGGACAGGGTCCTACGAGCAGTACTTC
>12|TRBV29-1|.|TRBJ2-1|.
CSVEEIGVEQFF
TGCAGCGTTGAAGAAATCGGTGTTGAGCAGTTCTTC
>15|TRBV6-5|few|TRBJ2-7|.
CASRRDRDFTYEQYF
TGTGCCAGCAGGCGCGACCGGGACTTCACCTACGAGCAGTACTTC
>11|TRBV11-3|many|TRBJ2-7|.
CASSREYEQYF
TGTGCCAGCAGCAGAGAATACGAGCAGTACTTC
>14|TRBV7-5|.|TRBJ1-1|.
CALSAPQGGTEAFF
TGTGCTCTTAGCGCCCCGCAGGGGGGCACTGAAGCTTTCTTT
>13|TRBV11-2|.|TRBJ2-1|.
CASSLRAGGEQFF
TGTGCCAGCAGCTTAAGAGCGGGTGGTGAGCAGTTCTTC
>14|TRBV29-1|.|TRBJ1-2|TRBD1
CSVEGGQGHYGYTF
TGCAGCGTTGAAGGCGGACAGGGGCACTATGGCTACACCTTC
>12|TRBV27|.|TRBJ2-1|TRBD2
CASSLGGREQFF
TGTGCCAGCAGTTTGGGGGGGAGGGAGCAGTTCTTC
>15|TRBV27|.|TRBJ2-7|TRBD2
CASSRTSGGSYEQYF
TGTGCCAGCAGTCGGACTAGCGGGGGAAGCTACGAGCAGTACTTC
>13|TRBV6-6|.|TRBJ1-6|.
CASSYRERSPLHF
TGTGCCAGCAGTTACCGCGAGCGTTCACCCCTCCACTTT
>14|TRBV28|.|TRBJ2-5|.
CASSHLDRQETQYF
TGTGCCAGCAGCCATCTTGACAGGCAAGAGACCCAGTACTTC
>15|TRBV7-2|.|TRBJ2-7|TRBD2
CASSLNSGSGNEQYF
TGTGCCAGCAGCTTAAATAGCGGGAGTGGCAACGAGCAGTACTTC